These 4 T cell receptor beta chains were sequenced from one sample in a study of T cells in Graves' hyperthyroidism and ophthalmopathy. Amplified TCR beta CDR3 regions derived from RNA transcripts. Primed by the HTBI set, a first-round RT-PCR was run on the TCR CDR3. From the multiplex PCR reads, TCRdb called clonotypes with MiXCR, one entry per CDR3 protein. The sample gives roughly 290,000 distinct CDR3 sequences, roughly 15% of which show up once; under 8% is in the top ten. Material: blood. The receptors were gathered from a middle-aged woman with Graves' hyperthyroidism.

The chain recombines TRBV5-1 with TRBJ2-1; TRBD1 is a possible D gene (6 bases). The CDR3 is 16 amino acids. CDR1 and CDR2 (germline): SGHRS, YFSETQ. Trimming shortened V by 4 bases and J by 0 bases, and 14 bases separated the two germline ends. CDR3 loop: CASSATDRSSYNEQFF. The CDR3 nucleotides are TGCGCCAGCAGCGCGACAGACAGGAGCTCCTACAATGAGCAGTTCTTC. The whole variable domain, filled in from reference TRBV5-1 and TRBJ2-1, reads KAGVTQTPRYLIKTRGQQVTLSCSPISGHRSVSWYQQTPGQGLQFLFEYFSETQRNKGNFPGRFSGRQFSNSRSEMNVSTLELGDSALYLCASSATDRSSYNEQFFGPGTRLTVL.

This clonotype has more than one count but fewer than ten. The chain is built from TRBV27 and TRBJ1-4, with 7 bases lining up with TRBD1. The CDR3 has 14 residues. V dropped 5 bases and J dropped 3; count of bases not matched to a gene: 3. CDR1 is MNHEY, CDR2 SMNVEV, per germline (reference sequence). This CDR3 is CASSRTGANEKLFF. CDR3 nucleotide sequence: TGTGCCAGCAGTCGAACAGGGGCTAATGAAAAACTGTTTTTT.

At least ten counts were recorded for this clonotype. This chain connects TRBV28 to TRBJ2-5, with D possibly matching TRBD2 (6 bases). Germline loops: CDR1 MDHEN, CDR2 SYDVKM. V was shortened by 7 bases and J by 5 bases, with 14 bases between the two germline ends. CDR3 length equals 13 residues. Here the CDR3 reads CASTGTAPETQYF. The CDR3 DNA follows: TGTGCCAGCACCGGGACTGCACCCGAGACCCAGTACTTC.

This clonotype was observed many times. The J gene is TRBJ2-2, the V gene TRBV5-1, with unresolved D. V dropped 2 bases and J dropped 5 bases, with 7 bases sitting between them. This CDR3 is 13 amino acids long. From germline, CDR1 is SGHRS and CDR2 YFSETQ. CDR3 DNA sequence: TGCGCCAGCAGCTTCGGAATTACCGGGGAGCTGTTTTTT. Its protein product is CASSFGITGELFF. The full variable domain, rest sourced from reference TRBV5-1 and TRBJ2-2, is KAGVTQTPRYLIKTRGQQVTLSCSPISGHRSVSWYQQTPGQGLQFLFEYFSETQRNKGNFPGRFSGRQFSNSRSEMNVSTLELGDSALYLCASSFGITGELFFGEGSRLTVL.